Listed below are T cell receptor beta chains from one sample, sequenced in a study of immune reconstitution after stem cell transplant in scleroderma. TCRdb re-derived calls from the RT-PCR reads in MiXCR, one entry per CDR3 protein. The sample has a few thousand distinct CDR3 sequences; roughly 8% are singletons. Sample acquisition took place before or after autologous hematopoietic stem cell transplantation (not recorded which). These receptors were obtained from a male donor with systemic sclerosis. CDR3s include the opening cysteine and the closing phenylalanine or tryptophan. A D gene is named only where the DNA matches it firmly. Clone sizes are given selectively: once, few, many, or a class where the clone is expanded.

V: TRBV6-6
J: TRBJ1-4
D: TRBD1
size: large
DNA: TGTGCCAGCAGCTTACAGGGGATGGAGAATGAAAAACTGTTTTTT
CDR3: CASSLQGMENEKLFF

V: TRBV5-1
J: TRBJ1-4
D: .
size: medium-sized
DNA: TGCGCCAGCAGCTTGGACAGCAGAAATGAAAAACTGTTTTTT
CDR3: CASSLDSRNEKLFF

V: TRBV5-1
J: TRBJ2-3
D: TRBD2
size: .
DNA: TGCGCCAGCAGCCCAGGGACTAGCGGAGGGCGAGATACGCAGTATTTT
CDR3: CASSPGTSGGRDTQYF

V: TRBV6-2/TRBV6-3
J: TRBJ1-2
D: TRBD1
size: few
DNA: TGTGCCAGCACCGATCCCAGTGGAGGGGGCGCCTATGGCTACACCTTC
CDR3: CASTDPSGGGAYGYTF

V: TRBV5-1
J: TRBJ2-5
D: TRBD1
size: few
DNA: TGCGCCAGCAGCTTGGGGACAGGAGCCCAAGAGACCCAGTACTTC
CDR3: CASSLGTGAQETQYF

V: TRBV7-3
J: TRBJ2-3
D: TRBD1
size: .
DNA: TGTGCCAGCAGCTTAACGGGACCCGGGACAGGGAGGGCAGATACGCAGTATTTT
CDR3: CASSLTGPGTGRADTQYF

V: TRBV5-1
J: TRBJ2-7
D: .
size: few
DNA: TGCGCCAGCAGCTTGGCAAGCTCCTACGAGCAGTACTTC
CDR3: CASSLASSYEQYF

V: TRBV5-1
J: TRBJ2-6
D: .
size: few
DNA: TGCGCCAGCAGCTTGAGTCTGGGCGCTGGGGCCAACGTCCTGACTTTC
CDR3: CASSLSLGAGANVLTF

V: TRBV5-1
J: TRBJ2-2
D: .
size: medium-sized
DNA: TGCGCCAGCAGCTTGGAGGGCTTAGTGATGAACACCGGGGAGCTGTTTTTT
CDR3: CASSLEGLVMNTGELFF

V: TRBV20-1
J: TRBJ1-6
D: .
size: medium-sized
DNA: TGCAGTGCTCCCCGGGACACCGGAAATTCACCCCTCCACTTT
CDR3: CSAPRDTGNSPLHF

V: TRBV6-5
J: TRBJ1-2
D: .
size: few
DNA: TGTGCCAGCGGGCTTCAAAGTAAGGGCTATGGCTACACCTTC
CDR3: CASGLQSKGYGYTF

V: TRBV5-6
J: TRBJ2-5
D: .
size: medium-sized
DNA: TGTGCCAGCAGCTTGACCGAGGTGGAGACCCAGTACTTC
CDR3: CASSLTEVETQYF

V: TRBV29-1
J: TRBJ1-2
D: .
size: medium-sized
DNA: TGCAGCGTGCCTGAGGAGGGACACACCTTC
CDR3: CSVPEEGHTF

V: TRBV20-1
J: TRBJ1-1
D: .
size: medium-sized
DNA: TGCAGTGCTAGGGCGGAGTCCCCGCGAGCTTTCTTT
CDR3: CSARAESPRAFF

V: TRBV5-1
J: TRBJ1-1
D: .
size: .
DNA: TGCGCCAGCAGCGCCGAGACCGGGTCGAACACTGAAGCTTTCTTT
CDR3: CASSAETGSNTEAFF

V: TRBV12-3/TRBV12-4
J: TRBJ2-5
D: .
size: .
DNA: TGTGCCAGCTTAGCCACGGAGACCCAGTACTTC
CDR3: CASLATETQYF

V: TRBV7-8
J: TRBJ2-6
D: .
size: few
DNA: TGTGCCAGCAGGTTACCGGGACTGGATTTCTCTGGGGCCAACGTCCTGACTTTC
CDR3: CASRLPGLDFSGANVLTF

V: TRBV29-1
J: TRBJ2-5
D: .
size: .
DNA: TGCAGCGTTGAATACAGTGCACTCCAAGAGACCCAGTACTTC
CDR3: CSVEYSALQETQYF

V: TRBV29-1
J: TRBJ2-7
D: .
size: few
DNA: TGCAGCGTTACAGGGACCTACGAGCAGTACTTC
CDR3: CSVTGTYEQYF

V: TRBV12-3/TRBV12-4
J: TRBJ2-2
D: .
size: medium-sized
DNA: TGTGCCAGCAGTTGGAGCATCGGGGAGCTGTTTTTT
CDR3: CASSWSIGELFF

V: TRBV29-1
J: TRBJ2-3
D: .
size: few
DNA: TGCAGCGCGGTTTCTGGGGGAACAGATACGCAGTATTTT
CDR3: CSAVSGGTDTQYF

V: TRBV5-1
J: TRBJ2-3
D: .
size: .
DNA: TGCGCCAGCAGCTTGGCGGGCGTGAGCACAGATACGCAGTATTTT
CDR3: CASSLAGVSTDTQYF

V: TRBV20-1
J: TRBJ1-6
D: .
size: .
DNA: TGCAGTGCTGTAGGGGGTGGAGGGACTTATAATTCACCCCTCCACTTT
CDR3: CSAVGGGGTYNSPLHF

V: TRBV28
J: TRBJ1-3
D: .
size: few
DNA: TGTGCCAGCACCGAAAGGGGAGGGACAAGTGGAAACACCATATATTTT
CDR3: CASTERGGTSGNTIYF

V: TRBV27
J: TRBJ1-3
D: .
size: .
DNA: TGTGCCAGCAGGGGAAAACAGGGCACCTCTGGAAACACCATATATTTT
CDR3: CASRGKQGTSGNTIYF

V: TRBV10-2
J: TRBJ2-1
D: .
size: .
DNA: TGCGCCAGCAGACCGGAACTGGGATTCAATGAGCAGTTCTTC
CDR3: CASRPELGFNEQFF

V: TRBV7-9
J: TRBJ1-1
D: .
size: few
DNA: TGTGCCAGCAGCCCGGGTGGAACTTTCTTT
CDR3: CASSPGGTFF

V: TRBV28
J: TRBJ2-7
D: TRBD2
size: few
DNA: TGTGCCAGCAGTTTAGGTGGGGGGGCCTACGAGCAGTACTTC
CDR3: CASSLGGGAYEQYF

V: TRBV12-3/TRBV12-4
J: TRBJ2-3
D: .
size: few
DNA: TGTGCCAGCAGCCGTCCTTCGGGGAATACAGATACGCAGTATTTT
CDR3: CASSRPSGNTDTQYF

V: TRBV19
J: TRBJ2-7
D: TRBD1
size: medium-sized
DNA: TGTGCCAGTAGTATAGGCCGACAGGGGCGGTCCGAGCAGTACTTC
CDR3: CASSIGRQGRSEQYF

V: TRBV29-1
J: TRBJ2-1
D: .
size: few
DNA: TGCAGCGTTGCAAGCGGGTTTCTTGGTCTCAATGAGCAGTTCTTC
CDR3: CSVASGFLGLNEQFF

V: TRBV20-1
J: TRBJ2-3
D: .
size: .
DNA: TGCAGTGGCAAGCAGGGGAGCCAGTCAGATACGCAGTATTTT
CDR3: CSGKQGSQSDTQYF

V: TRBV7-6
J: TRBJ1-5
D: .
size: few
DNA: TGTGCCAGCAGCGGTACAGAGAGCCCAAATCAGCCCCAGCATTTT
CDR3: CASSGTESPNQPQHF

V: TRBV7-9
J: TRBJ2-1
D: .
size: few
DNA: TGTGCCAGCAGCTCAAGGGGGTTGTGGTTCTTC
CDR3: CASSSRGLWFF

V: TRBV12-3/TRBV12-4
J: TRBJ2-5
D: .
size: .
DNA: TGTGCCAGCAGTTCCGGGGCCGGGGACCAGTACTTC
CDR3: CASSSGAGDQYF

V: TRBV7-9
J: TRBJ1-1
D: .
size: medium-sized
DNA: TGTGCCAGCAGCTCCGGAGGGGCTGAAGCTTTCTTT
CDR3: CASSSGGAEAFF

V: TRBV20-1
J: TRBJ2-1
D: TRBD1
size: medium-sized
DNA: TGCAGTGCTATCTGGACAGGGAGAAATGAGCAGTTCTTC
CDR3: CSAIWTGRNEQFF

V: TRBV20-1
J: TRBJ2-1
D: .
size: medium-sized
DNA: TGCAGTGCTAGAAGGCAGGGAGCCTACAATGAGCAGTTCTTC
CDR3: CSARRQGAYNEQFF

V: TRBV27
J: TRBJ2-3
D: .
size: few
DNA: TGTGCCAGCAGCACCGATACGCAGTATTTT
CDR3: CASSTDTQYF

V: TRBV20-1
J: TRBJ2-5
D: .
size: few
DNA: TGCAGTGCCCATCGTACGGGAGAGACCCAGTACTTC
CDR3: CSAHRTGETQYF

V: TRBV29-1
J: TRBJ1-1
D: TRBD1
size: medium-sized
DNA: TGCAGCGTTACTACAGGGGGAGGCACTGAAGCTTTCTTT
CDR3: CSVTTGGGTEAFF